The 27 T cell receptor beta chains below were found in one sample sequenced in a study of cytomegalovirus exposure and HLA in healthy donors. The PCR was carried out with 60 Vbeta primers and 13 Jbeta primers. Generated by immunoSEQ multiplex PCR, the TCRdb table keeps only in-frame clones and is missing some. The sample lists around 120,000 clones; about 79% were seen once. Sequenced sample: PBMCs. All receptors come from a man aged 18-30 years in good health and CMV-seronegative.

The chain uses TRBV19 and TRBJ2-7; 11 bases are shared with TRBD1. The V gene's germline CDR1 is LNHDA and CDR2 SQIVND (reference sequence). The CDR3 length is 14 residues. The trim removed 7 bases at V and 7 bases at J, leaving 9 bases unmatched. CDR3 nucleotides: TGTGCCAGTACCCATGGACAGGGGGCATGGGAGCAGTACTTC. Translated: CASTHGQGAWEQYF.

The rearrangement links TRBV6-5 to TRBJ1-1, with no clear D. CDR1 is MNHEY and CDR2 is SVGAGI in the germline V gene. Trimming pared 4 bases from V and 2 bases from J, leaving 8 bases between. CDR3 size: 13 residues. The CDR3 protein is CASSSPVNTEAFF. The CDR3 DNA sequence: TGTGCCAGCAGTTCCCCGGTTAACACTGAAGCTTTCTTT.

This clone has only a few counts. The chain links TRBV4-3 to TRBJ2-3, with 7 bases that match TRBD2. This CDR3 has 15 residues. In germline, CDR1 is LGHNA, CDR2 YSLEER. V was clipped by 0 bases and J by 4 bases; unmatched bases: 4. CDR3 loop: CASSQDRAGADTQYF. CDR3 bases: TGCGCCAGCAGCCAAGATCGGGCGGGGGCAGATACGCAGTATTTT.

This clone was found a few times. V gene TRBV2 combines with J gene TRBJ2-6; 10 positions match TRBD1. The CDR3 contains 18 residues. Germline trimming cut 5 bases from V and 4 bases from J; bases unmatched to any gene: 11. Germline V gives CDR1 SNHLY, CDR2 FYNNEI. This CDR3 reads CASSRDRGRPLGANVLTF. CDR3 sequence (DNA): TGTGCCAGCAGTAGGGACAGGGGTAGACCTCTGGGGGCCAACGTCCTGACTTTC. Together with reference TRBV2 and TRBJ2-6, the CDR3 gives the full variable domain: EPEVTQTPSHQVTQMGQEVILRCVPISNHLYFYWYRQILGQKVEFLVSFYNNEISEKSEIFDDQFSVERPDGSNFTLKIRSTKLEDSAMYFCASSRDRGRPLGANVLTFGAGSRLTVL.

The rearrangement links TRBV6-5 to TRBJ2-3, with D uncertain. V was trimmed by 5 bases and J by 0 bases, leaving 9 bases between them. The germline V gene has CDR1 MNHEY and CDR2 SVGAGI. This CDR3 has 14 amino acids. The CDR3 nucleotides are TGTGCCAGCAGTCTAGGAACTAGCACAGATACGCAGTATTTT. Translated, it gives CASSLGTSTDTQYF.

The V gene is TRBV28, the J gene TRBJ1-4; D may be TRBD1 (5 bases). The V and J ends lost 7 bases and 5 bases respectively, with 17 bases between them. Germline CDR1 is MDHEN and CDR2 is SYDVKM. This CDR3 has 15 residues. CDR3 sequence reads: CASIGRGAGNEKLFF. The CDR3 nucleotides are TGTGCCAGCATTGGGCGGGGCGCGGGGAATGAAAAACTGTTTTTT.

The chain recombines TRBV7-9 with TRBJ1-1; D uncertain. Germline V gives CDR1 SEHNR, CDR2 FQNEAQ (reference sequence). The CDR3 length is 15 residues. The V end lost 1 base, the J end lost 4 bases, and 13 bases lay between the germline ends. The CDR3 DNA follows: TGTGCCAGCAGCTTAGTCACGGGAACGGTCACTGAAGCTTTCTTT. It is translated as CASSLVTGTVTEAFF. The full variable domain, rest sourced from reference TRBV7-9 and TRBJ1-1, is DTGVSQNPRHKITKRGQNVTFRCDPISEHNRLYWYRQTLGQGPEFLTYFQNEAQLEKSRLLSDRFSAERPKGSFSTLEIQRTEQGDSAMYLCASSLVTGTVTEAFFGQGTRLTVV.

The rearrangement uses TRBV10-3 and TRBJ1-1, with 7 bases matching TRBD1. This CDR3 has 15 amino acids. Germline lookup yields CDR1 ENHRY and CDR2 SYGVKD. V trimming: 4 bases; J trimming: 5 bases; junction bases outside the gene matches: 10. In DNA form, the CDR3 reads TGTGCCATCAGTGGGAGAGACAGGGATCGAACTGAAGCTTTCTTT. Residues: CAISGRDRDRTEAFF.

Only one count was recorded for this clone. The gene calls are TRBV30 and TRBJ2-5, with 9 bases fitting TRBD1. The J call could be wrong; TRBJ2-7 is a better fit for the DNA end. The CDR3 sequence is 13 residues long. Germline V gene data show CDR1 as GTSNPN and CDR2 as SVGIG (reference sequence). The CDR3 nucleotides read TGTGCCTTGCTGACAGGGGGATTATACGAGCAGTACTTC. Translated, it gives CALLTGGLYEQYF.

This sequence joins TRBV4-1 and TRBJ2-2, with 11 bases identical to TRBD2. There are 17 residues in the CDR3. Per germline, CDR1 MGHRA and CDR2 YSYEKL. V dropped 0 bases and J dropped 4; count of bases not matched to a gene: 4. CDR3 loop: CASSQDLAGGSTGELFF. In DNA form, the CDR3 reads TGCGCCAGCAGCCAAGATTTAGCGGGAGGGTCCACCGGGGAGCTGTTTTTT.

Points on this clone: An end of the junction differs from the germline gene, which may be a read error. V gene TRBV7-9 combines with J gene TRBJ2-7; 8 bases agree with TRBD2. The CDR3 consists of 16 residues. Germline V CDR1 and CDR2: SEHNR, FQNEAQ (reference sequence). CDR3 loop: CSSSLLDGGRTYEQYF. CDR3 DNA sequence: TGTTCCAGCAGCTTGCTTGACGGCGGGAGGACCTACGAGCAGTACTTC.

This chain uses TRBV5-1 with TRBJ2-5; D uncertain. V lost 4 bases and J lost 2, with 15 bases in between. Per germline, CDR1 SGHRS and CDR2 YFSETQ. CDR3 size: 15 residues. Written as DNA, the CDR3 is TGCGCCAGCAGCCCTTCCGTGGCCCCACAAGAGACCCAGTACTTC. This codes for CASSPSVAPQETQYF.

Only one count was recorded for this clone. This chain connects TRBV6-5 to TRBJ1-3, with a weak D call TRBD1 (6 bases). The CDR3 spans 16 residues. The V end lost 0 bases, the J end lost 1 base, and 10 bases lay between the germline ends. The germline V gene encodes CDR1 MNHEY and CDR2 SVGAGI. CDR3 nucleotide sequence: TGTGCCAGCAGTTACTCGCGGGGGCAGTCTGGAAACACCATATATTTT. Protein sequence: CASSYSRGQSGNTIYF.

The chain's CDR3 is CASSVGLRHEQYF. CDR3 DNA: TGTGCCAGTAGTGTGGGCCTTCGGCACGAGCAGTACTTC. The chain combines TRBV19 with TRBJ2-7; no clear D gene. Deletions cut 5 bases from V and 5 bases from J, with 13 bases between. The CDR3 length is 13 residues. CDR1 and CDR2 from the germline V gene are LNHDA and SQIVND (reference sequence). The full variable domain, completed using reference TRBV19 and TRBJ2-7, is DGGITQSPKYLFRKEGQNVTLSCEQNLNHDAMYWYRQDPGQGLRLIYYSQIVNDFQKGDIAEGYSVSREKKESFPLTVTSAQKNPTAFYLCASSVGLRHEQYFGPGTRLTVT.

The CDR3 nucleotides are TGTGCCAGTAGTATGGGTGGGCTGAGTCTGAACACAGATACGCAGTATTTT. Amino acid sequence: CASSMGGLSLNTDTQYF. The gene calls are TRBV19 and TRBJ2-3; D gene uncertain. Germline-derived CDR1 and CDR2 are LNHDA and SQIVND (reference sequence). CDR3 size: 17 residues. V gave up 3 bases and J gave up 2 bases, with 18 bases separating them.

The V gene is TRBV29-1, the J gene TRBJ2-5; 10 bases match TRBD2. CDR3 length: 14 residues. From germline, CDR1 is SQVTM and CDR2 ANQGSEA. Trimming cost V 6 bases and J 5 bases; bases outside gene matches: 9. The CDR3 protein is CSVAGAGGPETQYF. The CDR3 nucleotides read TGCAGCGTCGCAGGAGCGGGAGGGCCGGAGACCCAGTACTTC.

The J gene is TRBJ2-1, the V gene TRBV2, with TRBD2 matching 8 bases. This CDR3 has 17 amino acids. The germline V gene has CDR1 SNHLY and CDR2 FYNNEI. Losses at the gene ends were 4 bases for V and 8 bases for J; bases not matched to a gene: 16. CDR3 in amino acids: CASSVVFDGRDGDEQFF. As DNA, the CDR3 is TGTGCCAGCAGTGTTGTGTTTGACGGGAGGGATGGGGATGAGCAGTTCTTC.

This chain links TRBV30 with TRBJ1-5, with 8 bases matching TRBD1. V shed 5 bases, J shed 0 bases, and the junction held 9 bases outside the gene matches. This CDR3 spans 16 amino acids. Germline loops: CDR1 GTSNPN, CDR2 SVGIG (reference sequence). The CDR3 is CAWSRQGFDSNQPQHF. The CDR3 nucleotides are TGTGCCTGGTCCCGACAGGGGTTTGATAGCAATCAGCCCCAGCATTTT. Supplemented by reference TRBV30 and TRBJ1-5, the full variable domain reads SQTIHQWPATLVQPVGSPLSLECTVEGTSNPNLYWYRQAAGRGLQLLFYSVGIGQISSEVPQNLSASRPQDRQFILSSKKLLLSDSGFYLCAWSRQGFDSNQPQHFGDGTRLSIL.

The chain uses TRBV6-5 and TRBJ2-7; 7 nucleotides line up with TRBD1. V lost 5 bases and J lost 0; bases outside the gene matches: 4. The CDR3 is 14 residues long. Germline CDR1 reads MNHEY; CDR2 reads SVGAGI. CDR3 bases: TGTGCCAGCAGTCCCGGGACAGTCTCCTACGAGCAGTACTTC. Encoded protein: CASSPGTVSYEQYF.

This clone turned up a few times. CDR3 DNA: TGTGCCAGCAGCCGCGGGGAACGGCAGTATTTT. Translating it yields CASSRGERQYF. This chain links TRBV11-3 with TRBJ2-3, with D perhaps matching TRBD2 (6 bases). Per germline, CDR1 SGHNT and CDR2 YENEEA. V shed 5 bases and J shed 11 bases, with 11 bases lying between them. This CDR3 has 11 residues.

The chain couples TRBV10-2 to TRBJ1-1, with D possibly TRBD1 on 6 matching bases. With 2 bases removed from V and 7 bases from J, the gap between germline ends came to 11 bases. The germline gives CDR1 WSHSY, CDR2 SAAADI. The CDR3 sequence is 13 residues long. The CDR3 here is CASSEVLTGEAFF. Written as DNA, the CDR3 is TGCGCCAGCAGTGAGGTCCTGACAGGTGAAGCTTTCTTT.

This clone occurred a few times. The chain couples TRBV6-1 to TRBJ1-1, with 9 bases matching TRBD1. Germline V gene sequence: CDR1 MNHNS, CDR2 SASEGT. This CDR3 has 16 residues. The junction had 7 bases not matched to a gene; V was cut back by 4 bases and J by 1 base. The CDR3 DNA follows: TGTGCCAGCAGTGGACCCCCGGGACAGGGGAACACTGAAGCTTTCTTT. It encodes CASSGPPGQGNTEAFF.

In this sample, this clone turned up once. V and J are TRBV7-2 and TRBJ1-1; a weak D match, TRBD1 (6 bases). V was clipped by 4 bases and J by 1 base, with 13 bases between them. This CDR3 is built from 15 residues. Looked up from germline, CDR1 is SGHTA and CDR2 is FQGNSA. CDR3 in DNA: TGTGCCAGCAGCTCACAGGGATTTAGGAACACTGAAGCTTTCTTT. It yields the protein CASSSQGFRNTEAFF.

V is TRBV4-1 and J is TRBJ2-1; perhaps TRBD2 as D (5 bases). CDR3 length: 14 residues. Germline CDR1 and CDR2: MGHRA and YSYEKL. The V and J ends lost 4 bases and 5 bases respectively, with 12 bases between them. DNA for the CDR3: TGCGCCAGCAGCCTCGTGGGGAGTGACAATGAGCAGTTCTTC. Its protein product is CASSLVGSDNEQFF.

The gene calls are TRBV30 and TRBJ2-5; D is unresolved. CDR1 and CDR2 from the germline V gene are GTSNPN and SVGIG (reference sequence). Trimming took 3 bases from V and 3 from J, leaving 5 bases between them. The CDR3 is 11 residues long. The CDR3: CAWSEEETQYF. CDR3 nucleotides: TGTGCCTGGAGCGAGGAAGAGACCCAGTACTTC.

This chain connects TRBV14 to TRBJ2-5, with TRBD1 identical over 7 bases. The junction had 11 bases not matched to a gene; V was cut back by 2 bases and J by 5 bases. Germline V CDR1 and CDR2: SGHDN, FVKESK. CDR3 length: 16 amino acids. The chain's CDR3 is CASSQSSGGFWETQYF. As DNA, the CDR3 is TGTGCCAGCAGCCAATCTTCAGGGGGTTTTTGGGAGACCCAGTACTTC.

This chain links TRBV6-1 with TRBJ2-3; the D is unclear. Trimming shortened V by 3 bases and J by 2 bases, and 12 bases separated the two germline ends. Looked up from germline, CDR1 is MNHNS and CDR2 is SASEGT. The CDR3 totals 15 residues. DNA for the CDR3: TGTGCCAGCAGTGAGGTTAGGAGTTCCACAGATACGCAGTATTTT. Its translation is CASSEVRSSTDTQYF.